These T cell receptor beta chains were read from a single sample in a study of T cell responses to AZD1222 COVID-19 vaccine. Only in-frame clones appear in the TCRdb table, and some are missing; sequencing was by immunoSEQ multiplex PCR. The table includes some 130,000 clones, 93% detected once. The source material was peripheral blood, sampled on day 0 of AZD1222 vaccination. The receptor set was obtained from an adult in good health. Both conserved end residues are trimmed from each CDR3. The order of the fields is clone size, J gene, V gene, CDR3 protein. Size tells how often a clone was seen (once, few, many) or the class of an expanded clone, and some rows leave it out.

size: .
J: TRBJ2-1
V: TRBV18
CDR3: ASSPRRLDDEQF

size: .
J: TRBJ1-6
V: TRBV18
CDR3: ASTPGTGTENSPLH

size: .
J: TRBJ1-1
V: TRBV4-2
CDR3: ASSQEWGDLNTEAF

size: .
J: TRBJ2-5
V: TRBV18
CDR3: ASSPASQETQY

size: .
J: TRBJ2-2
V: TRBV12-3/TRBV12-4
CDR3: ASSLGGGELF

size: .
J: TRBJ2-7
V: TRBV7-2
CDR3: ASSLAQAGTSGYEQY

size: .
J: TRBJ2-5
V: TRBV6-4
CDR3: ASSDSGGILRREGKETQY

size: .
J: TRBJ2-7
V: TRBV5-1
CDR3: ASSWGTSGRKYEQY

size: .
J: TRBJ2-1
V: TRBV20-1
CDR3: SASSGSLNEQF

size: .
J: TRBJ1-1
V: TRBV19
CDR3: ASKFMDTEAF

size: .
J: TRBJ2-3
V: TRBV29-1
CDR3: SVGQGFGTDTQY

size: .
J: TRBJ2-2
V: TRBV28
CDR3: ASSLGGPNTGELF

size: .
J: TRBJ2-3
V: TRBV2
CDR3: ASSEYRGRTDTQY

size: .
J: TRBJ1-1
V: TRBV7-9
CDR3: ASSTGVNTEAF

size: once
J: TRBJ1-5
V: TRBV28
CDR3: ASSSQGGPQH

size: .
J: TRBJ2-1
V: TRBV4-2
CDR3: ASSQFKGSYNEQF

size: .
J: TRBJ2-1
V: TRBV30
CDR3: AWSLRGWDEQF

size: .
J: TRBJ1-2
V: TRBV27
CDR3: ASSLSTGQSGYT

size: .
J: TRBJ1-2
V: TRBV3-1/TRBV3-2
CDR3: ASSFRTGTDYGYT

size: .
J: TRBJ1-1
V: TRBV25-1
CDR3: ASKAERNTEAF

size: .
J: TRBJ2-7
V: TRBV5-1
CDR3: ASSLASGLTYEQY

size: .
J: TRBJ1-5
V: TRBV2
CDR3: ASSRQGRQPQH

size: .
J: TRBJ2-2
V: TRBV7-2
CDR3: ASRPGGARNGELF

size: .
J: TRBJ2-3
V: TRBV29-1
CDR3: SVRDSGTDTQY

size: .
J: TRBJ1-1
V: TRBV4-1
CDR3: ASSPRDRGMNTEAF

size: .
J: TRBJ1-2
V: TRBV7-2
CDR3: ASSLGGKDIYGYT

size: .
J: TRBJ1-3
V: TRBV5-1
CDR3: ASSLGQAISGNTIY

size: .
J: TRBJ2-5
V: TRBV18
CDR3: ASSPGREETQY

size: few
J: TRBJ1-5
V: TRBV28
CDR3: ASRPPAQGFSQPQH

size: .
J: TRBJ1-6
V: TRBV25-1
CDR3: ASSASGRNNSPLH

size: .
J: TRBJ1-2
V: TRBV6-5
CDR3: ASSYSLWGEGGYT

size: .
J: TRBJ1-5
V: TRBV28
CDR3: ASTPLGTPRQPQH

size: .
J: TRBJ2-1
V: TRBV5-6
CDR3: ASSSQNIAGGPPF

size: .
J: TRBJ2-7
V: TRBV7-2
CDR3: ASSLASGQPYEQY

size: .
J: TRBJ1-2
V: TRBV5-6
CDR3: ASSLGSENEGYT

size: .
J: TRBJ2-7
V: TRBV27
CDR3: ASSLRQNYEQY

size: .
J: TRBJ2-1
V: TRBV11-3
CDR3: ASSSAGSTYNEQF

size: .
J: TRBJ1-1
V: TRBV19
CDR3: ASTKRAGGFSEAF

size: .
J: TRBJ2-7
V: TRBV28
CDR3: ASSVEHTYEQY

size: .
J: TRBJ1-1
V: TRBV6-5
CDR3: ASTLGQWMNTEAF

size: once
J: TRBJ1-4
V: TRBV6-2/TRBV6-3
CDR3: ASSDRVEKLF

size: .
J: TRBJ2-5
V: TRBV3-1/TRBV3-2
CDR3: ASSQDREGPQETQY

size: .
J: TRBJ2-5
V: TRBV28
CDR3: ASTGGHLETQY

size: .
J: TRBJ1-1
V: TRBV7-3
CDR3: ASSPRGVTEAF

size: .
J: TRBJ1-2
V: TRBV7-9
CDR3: ASSRRVLGYT

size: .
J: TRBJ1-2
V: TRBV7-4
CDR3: ASSPEQDRKSSDGYT

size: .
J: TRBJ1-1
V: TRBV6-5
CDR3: ASSYSGQRTEAF

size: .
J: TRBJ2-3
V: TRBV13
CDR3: ASSRWDFIRTDTQY

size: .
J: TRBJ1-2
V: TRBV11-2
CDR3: ASSLGAGTNYGYT

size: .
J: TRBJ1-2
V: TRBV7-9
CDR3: ASSPDAVSPGYT

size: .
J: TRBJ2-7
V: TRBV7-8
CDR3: ASSRGQINYEQY

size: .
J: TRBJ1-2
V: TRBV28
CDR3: AGGRDGYT

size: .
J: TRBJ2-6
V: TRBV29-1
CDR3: SVHLSGANVLT

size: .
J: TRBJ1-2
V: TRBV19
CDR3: ASSISPEPYGYT

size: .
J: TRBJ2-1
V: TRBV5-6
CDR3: ASSLWVGADYNEQF